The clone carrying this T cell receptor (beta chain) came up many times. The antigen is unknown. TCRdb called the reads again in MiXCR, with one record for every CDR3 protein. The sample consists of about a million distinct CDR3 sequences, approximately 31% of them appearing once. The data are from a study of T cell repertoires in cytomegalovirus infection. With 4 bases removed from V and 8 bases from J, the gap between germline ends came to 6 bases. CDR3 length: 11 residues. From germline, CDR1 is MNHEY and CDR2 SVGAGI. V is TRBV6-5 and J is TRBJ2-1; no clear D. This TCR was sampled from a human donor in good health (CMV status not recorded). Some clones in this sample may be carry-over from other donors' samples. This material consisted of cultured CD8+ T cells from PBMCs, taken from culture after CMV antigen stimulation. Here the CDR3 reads CASSSHDEQFF. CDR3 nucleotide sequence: TGTGCCAGCAGTTCCCATGATGAGCAGTTCTTC.